These 30 T cell receptor beta chains originate from one sample sequenced in a study of identical twins. Using its own MiXCR run on the 5' RACE reads, TCRdb lists one record per CDR3 protein. The table lists 450,000 or so distinct CDR3 sequences, 14% of them singletons. This same sample was also taken into another study, of yellow fever vaccine responses in identical twins.

The sequencing input was CD4+ T cells sorted from blood. The origin of the receptors is a woman aged 18-35 years in good health.

The chain combines TRBV14 with TRBJ1-1; 8 bases map to TRBD1. CDR1 and CDR2 (germline): SGHDN, FVKESK. CDR3 length: 16 amino acids. With 4 bases clipped from V and 5 bases from J, the junction kept 12 bases outside the gene matches. As DNA, the CDR3 is TGTGCCAGCAGCCTCAACACAGGGGGACGGAGAACTGAAGCTTTCTTT. As protein: CASSLNTGGRRTEAFF.

This clonotype was seen once. This chain connects TRBV2 to TRBJ2-5; TRBD1 aligns across 7 bases. V shed 5 bases, J shed 5 bases, and the junction held 11 bases outside the gene matches. Germline CDR1 reads SNHLY; CDR2 reads FYNNEI. The length of the CDR3 is 15 residues. Here the CDR3 reads CASSKGTVSRETQYF. In nucleotides, the CDR3 is TGTGCCAGCAGTAAAGGGACAGTGAGTCGGGAGACCCAGTACTTC. The full variable domain, in which reference TRBV2 and TRBJ2-5 provide the parts outside the CDR3, is EPEVTQTPSHQVTQMGQEVILRCVPISNHLYFYWYRQILGQKVEFLVSFYNNEISEKSEIFDDQFSVERPDGSNFTLKIRSTKLEDSAMYFCASSKGTVSRETQYFGPGTRLLVL.

The CDR3 is CASSSRGGNEAFF. For the CDR3, the DNA is TGTGCCAGCAGCTCTAGGGGCGGAAATGAAGCTTTCTTT. The rearrangement uses TRBV7-2 and TRBJ1-1; D might be TRBD1 (5 bases). CDR1 is SGHTA and CDR2 is FQGNSA in the germline V gene. Trimming took 4 bases from V and 7 from J, leaving 13 bases between them. This CDR3 is built from 13 residues.

The chain employs TRBV7-9 and TRBJ2-1; 7 bases match TRBD1. This CDR3 is 15 amino acids long. With V trimmed by 3 bases and J by 8 bases, 10 bases remained unmatched. Germline lookup yields CDR1 SEHNR and CDR2 FQNEAQ (reference sequence). The CDR3 DNA reads as TGTGCCAGCAGCTTTACCCCGGACAGGTACGATGAGCAGTTCTTC. Translating gives CASSFTPDRYDEQFF.

The CDR3 is CASSRGLAGTYEQYF. The CDR3 DNA reads TGTGCCAGCAGCCGTGGACTAGCGGGGACCTACGAGCAGTACTTC. The rearrangement links TRBV4-2 to TRBJ2-7; 12 positions match TRBD2. The V gene end was trimmed by 4 bases and the J gene end by 2 bases; junction bases not matched to a gene: 3. Germline V CDR1 and CDR2: LGHNA, YNFKEQ. The CDR3 is made up of 15 amino acids.

This clonotype showed up just a few times. The junction differs from germline at one of its ends, possibly a read error. J is TRBJ2-7 and V is TRBV29-1; 11 nucleotides align to TRBD1. CDR3 length: 13 residues. Germline CDR1 is SQVTM and CDR2 is ANQGSEA. The CDR3 DNA is TGCAGCATTGAGGGACAGGGGGGCTACGAGCAGTACTTC. It yields the protein CSIEGQGGYEQYF.

The chain carries TRBV7-9 and TRBJ2-3; 8 bases line up with TRBD1. Germline V lookup: CDR1 SEHNR, CDR2 FQNEAQ (reference sequence). Trimming cost V 4 bases and J 6 bases; bases outside gene matches: 6. The CDR3 totals 14 residues. The CDR3 protein is CASSSDREYDTQYF. CDR3 bases: TGTGCCAGCAGCTCGGACAGGGAGTACGATACGCAGTATTTT.

This clonotype was seen many times. The junction shows a germline mismatch at one end, possibly a read error. The chain joins TRBV20-1 to TRBJ2-4; TRBD2 is a possible D gene (6 bases). The length of the CDR3 is 11 residues. CDR1 is DFQATT and CDR2 is SNEGSKA in the germline V gene (reference sequence). The CDR3 sequence is CRAKAGNIQYF. The CDR3 region has the DNA TGCAGAGCTAAGGCGGGGAACATTCAGTACTTC.

This clonotype occurred a few times. The gene calls are TRBV2 and TRBJ1-2; D is possibly TRBD1 (5 bases). The CDR3 is 14 amino acids. In germline, CDR1 is SNHLY, CDR2 FYNNEI. The germline V and J ends were trimmed by 3 bases and 3 bases, with 11 bases remaining between them. The CDR3 reads CASSENGDDYGYTF. The CDR3 region has the DNA TGTGCCAGCAGTGAGAACGGGGACGACTATGGCTACACCTTC.

This clonotype was seen a few times. The rearrangement uses TRBV20-1 and TRBJ2-1; the D is unclear. Germline V CDR1 and CDR2: DFQATT, SNEGSKA (reference sequence). The V end lost 5 bases, the J end lost 9 bases, and 17 bases lay between the germline ends. This CDR3 has 13 amino acids. The CDR3 DNA sequence: TGCAGTGCTCCTTGGACCCTTGGTGGTGAGCAGTTCTTC. As protein: CSAPWTLGGEQFF.

In its sample, this clonotype was seen many times. The CDR3 sequence is CASSTRTGGNGYTF. The CDR3 region has the DNA TGTGCCAGCAGTACCCGGACAGGGGGCAATGGCTACACCTTC. The J gene is TRBJ1-2, the V gene TRBV28, with 11 bases aligning to TRBD1. CDR1 and CDR2 (germline): MDHEN, SYDVKM. This CDR3 has 14 amino acids. V shed 5 bases, J shed 6 bases, and the junction held 5 bases outside the gene matches.

Only a few counts were recorded for this clonotype. The rearrangement links TRBV10-3 to TRBJ2-3; D is uncertain. The CDR3 is made up of 13 amino acids. V gave up 6 bases and J gave up 0 bases, with 7 bases separating them. CDR1 and CDR2 (germline): ENHRY, SYGVKD. The CDR3 sequence: CAISPASTDTQYF. For the CDR3, the DNA is TGTGCCATCAGCCCGGCTAGCACAGATACGCAGTATTTT.

This clonotype was observed a handful of times. The chain uses TRBV2 and TRBJ2-3, with TRBD2 matching 9 bases. In germline, CDR1 is SNHLY, CDR2 FYNNEI. The V gene end was trimmed by 4 bases and the J gene end by 5 bases; junction bases not matched to a gene: 7. The CDR3 is made up of 15 amino acids. CDR3 protein: CASSVYSGGVDTQYF. CDR3 sequence (DNA): TGTGCCAGCAGTGTTTATAGCGGGGGAGTAGATACGCAGTATTTT.

This chain connects TRBV5-5 to TRBJ2-3, with a possible D match to TRBD1 (5 bases). There are 14 residues in the CDR3. The V end lost 1 base, the J end lost 4 bases, and 10 bases lay between the germline ends. CDR1 SGHKS and CDR2 YYEKEE come from the germline V gene (reference sequence). This chain's CDR3 is CASSLPQGPDTQYF. The CDR3 DNA follows: TGTGCCAGCAGCTTGCCCCAGGGCCCAGATACGCAGTATTTT. Drawing the rest from reference TRBV5-5 and TRBJ2-3, the complete variable domain is DAGVTQSPTHLIKTRGQQVTLRCSPISGHKSVSWYQQVLGQGPQFIFQYYEKEERGRGNFPDRFSARQFPNYSSELNVNALLLGDSALYLCASSLPQGPDTQYFGPGTRLTVL.

This clonotype was detected only a few times. The V and J genes are TRBV5-1 and TRBJ2-1; 8 bases line up with TRBD2. This CDR3 spans 15 amino acids. Germline CDR1 and CDR2: SGHRS and YFSETQ. V lost 2 bases, J lost 8 bases, and 9 bases stayed unmatched. This CDR3 is CASSFWVGREDEQFF. In DNA, the CDR3 is TGCGCCAGCAGCTTTTGGGTCGGGCGGGAGGATGAGCAGTTCTTC.

This clonotype was seen a handful of times. CDR3 protein: CASSQVGGSDYGYTF. The CDR3 DNA is TGTGCCAGCAGCCAAGTTGGGGGAAGCGACTATGGCTACACCTTC. This chain uses TRBV14 with TRBJ1-2; D perhaps matches TRBD1 (5 bases). The CDR3 is 15 amino acids. CDR1 is SGHDN, CDR2 FVKESK, per germline. Deletions cut 1 base from V and 3 bases from J, with 12 bases between.

This clonotype occurred once. This chain connects TRBV6-5 to TRBJ2-2; D tentatively fits TRBD1 or TRBD2 (5 bases each). Trimming took off 0 bases at V and 8 bases at J, with 13 bases between the two ends. CDR1 and CDR2 from the germline V gene are MNHEY and SVGAGI. This CDR3 comprises 15 residues. This chain's CDR3 is CASSYSRGPGGELFF. For the CDR3, the DNA is TGTGCCAGCAGTTACTCTCGGGGACCTGGAGGGGAGCTGTTTTTT.

The rearrangement links TRBV20-1 to TRBJ2-1; 9 nucleotides agree with TRBD2. The CDR3 length is 14 residues. CDR1 is DFQATT and CDR2 is SNEGSKA in the germline V gene (reference sequence). V lost 3 bases and J lost 4; bases outside the gene matches: 4. The CDR3 DNA reads as TGCAGTGCTAGGCTAGCGGGGATTTACAATGAGCAGTTCTTC. It codes for CSARLAGIYNEQFF.

The V gene is TRBV6-2 or TRBV6-3, the J gene TRBJ2-3, with 10 bases that match TRBD1. Germline V CDR1 and CDR2: MNHEY, SVGEGT. The V and J ends lost 5 bases and 4 bases, in that order; junction bases with no gene match: 6. This CDR3 is built from 15 residues. The CDR3 sequence: CASSRQGADADTQYF. DNA of the CDR3: TGTGCCAGCAGTCGACAGGGGGCGGACGCAGATACGCAGTATTTT.

The chain combines TRBV4-1 with TRBJ2-5; no clear D. With 0 bases removed from V and 1 base from J, the gap between germline ends came to 12 bases. Germline CDR1 MGHRA, CDR2 YSYEKL. This CDR3 has 16 residues. CDR3 sequence: CASSQDGQNFQETQYF. In DNA, the CDR3 is TGCGCCAGCAGCCAAGATGGGCAAAACTTCCAAGAGACCCAGTACTTC.

This clonotype came up a few times. The rearrangement joins TRBV9 to TRBJ2-2, with 10 bases fitting TRBD2. With V trimmed by 6 bases and J by 6 bases, 8 bases remained unmatched. Germline-derived CDR1 and CDR2 are SGDLS and YYNGEE. The CDR3 covers 15 residues. CDR3 loop: CASTAGGLKSGELFF. In DNA form, the CDR3 reads TGTGCCAGCACAGCGGGGGGGCTAAAGTCCGGGGAGCTGTTTTTT.

This clonotype occurred many times. The chain employs TRBV10-3 and TRBJ2-2; TRBD1 might be the D (6 bases). Trimming stripped 6 bases from V and 1 base from J, with 12 bases between. The V gene's germline CDR1 is ENHRY and CDR2 SYGVKD. This CDR3 contains 15 residues. CDR3 region: CAIRGQTGNTGELFF. In nucleotides, the CDR3 is TGTGCCATCAGGGGACAAACTGGGAACACCGGGGAGCTGTTTTTT.

J is TRBJ1-1 and V is TRBV5-1, with 8 bases matching TRBD1. Germline V gene sequence: CDR1 SGHRS, CDR2 YFSETQ. The CDR3 length is 15 residues. V was clipped by 3 bases and J by 1 base; unmatched bases: 5. The CDR3 nucleotides read TGCGCCAGCAGCTCTTCAGGGGGCCCGAACACTGAAGCTTTCTTT. As protein: CASSSSGGPNTEAFF.

In this sample, this clonotype turned up a few times. The chain links TRBV4-3 to TRBJ1-1; D may be TRBD1 (5 bases). V was clipped by 0 bases and J by 4 bases, with 12 bases between them. The CDR3 is made up of 15 amino acids. Per the germline V gene, CDR1 is LGHNA and CDR2 is YSLEER. Here the CDR3 reads CASSQDSGFGTEAFF. Written as DNA, the CDR3 is TGCGCCAGCAGCCAAGATTCAGGGTTTGGCACTGAAGCTTTCTTT.

The chain recombines TRBV12-3 or TRBV12-4 with TRBJ1-6; D is unresolved. CDR3 length equals 14 residues. The ends were cut back, 3 bases at V and 7 bases at J, with 10 bases in the middle. The CDR3 bases are TGTGCCAGCAGTTTTGGCAGCCTCAATTCACCCCTCCACTTT. This translates into CASSFGSLNSPLHF.

The CDR3 loop is CASSQGRSSTDTQYF. For the CDR3, the DNA is TGCGCCAGCAGCCAAGGGCGTTCTAGCACAGATACGCAGTATTTT. The chain recombines TRBV4-1 with TRBJ2-3; no clear D. The CDR3 totals 15 residues. The germline V gene encodes CDR1 MGHRA and CDR2 YSYEKL. Trimming removed 1 base from V and 0 bases from J, with 8 bases in between.

The chain joins TRBV11-1 to TRBJ2-1; the D is unclear. Germline V lookup: CDR1 SGHAT, CDR2 FQDESV (reference sequence). The CDR3 length is 18 residues. V dropped 3 bases and J dropped 0 bases, with 18 bases sitting between them. In nucleotides, the CDR3 is TGTGCCAGCAGCTTCCCCCGGCGGCGCCTGAGCTCCTACAATGAGCAGTTCTTC. It specifies CASSFPRRRLSSYNEQFF.

This chain links TRBV11-2 with TRBJ1-2; D may be TRBD1 (5 bases). This CDR3 is built from 15 residues. V shed 1 base and J shed 6 bases, with 15 bases lying between them. Per germline, CDR1 SGHAT and CDR2 FQNNGV. CDR3 DNA sequence: TGTGCCAGCAGCTTAGGAGCCGGGACGGTAGATGGCTACACCTTC. Its translation: CASSLGAGTVDGYTF. Variable domain in full (rest from reference TRBV11-2 and TRBJ1-2): EAGVAQSPRYKIIEKRQSVAFWCNPISGHATLYWYQQILGQGPKLLIQFQNNGVVDDSQLPKDRFSAERLKGVDSTLKIQPAKLEDSAVYLCASSLGAGTVDGYTFGSGTRLTVV.

J is TRBJ2-3 and V is TRBV6-5; TRBD2 is a possible D gene (5 bases). The germline gives CDR1 MNHEY, CDR2 SVGAGI. Trimming shortened V by 4 bases and J by 2 bases, and 13 bases separated the two germline ends. This CDR3 has 15 amino acids. CDR3 in amino acids: CASSLLGPLTDTQYF. Here the CDR3 DNA reads TGTGCCAGCAGTTTACTAGGCCCTCTCACAGATACGCAGTATTTT.

This clonotype was seen only a few times. V gene TRBV20-1 combines with J gene TRBJ2-3; 7 nucleotides align to TRBD2. The CDR3 has 15 amino acids. Trimming took 3 bases from V and 4 from J; bases not matched to a gene: 10. Germline CDR1 and CDR2: DFQATT and SNEGSKA (reference sequence). The CDR3 DNA is TGCAGTGCTAGCCCCCGACTAGCCCATCCAGATACGCAGTATTTT. Translating it yields CSASPRLAHPDTQYF.